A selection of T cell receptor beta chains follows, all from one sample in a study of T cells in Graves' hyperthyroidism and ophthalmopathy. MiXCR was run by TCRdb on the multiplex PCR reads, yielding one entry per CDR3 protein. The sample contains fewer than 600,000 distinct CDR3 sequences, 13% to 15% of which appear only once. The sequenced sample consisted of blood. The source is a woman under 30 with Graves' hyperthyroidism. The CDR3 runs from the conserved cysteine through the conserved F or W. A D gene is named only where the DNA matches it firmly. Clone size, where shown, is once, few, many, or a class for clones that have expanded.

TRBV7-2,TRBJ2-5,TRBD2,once,TGTGCCAGCAGCTCCGGGGTGGGCGGGAGGGTTAAAGAGACCCAGTACTTC,CASSSGVGGRVKETQYF
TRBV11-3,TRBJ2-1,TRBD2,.,TGTGCCAGCAGCTTAGTACTAGCGGGAGGGCGGAACAATGAGCAGTTCTTC,CASSLVLAGGRNNEQFF
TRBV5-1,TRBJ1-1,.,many,TGCGCCAGCAGCTTGGATACACAGGGAGGGAACACTGAAGCTTTCTTT,CASSLDTQGGNTEAFF
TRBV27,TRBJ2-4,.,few,TGTGCCAGCAGTTTAGAGGGGTGGGGCAAAAACATTCAGTACTTC,CASSLEGWGKNIQYF
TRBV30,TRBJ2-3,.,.,TGTGCCTGGAGTGTGGGCGACAGCACAGATACGCAGTATTTT,CAWSVGDSTDTQYF
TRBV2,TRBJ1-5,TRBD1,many,TGTGCCAGCAGTGGTCAGACAGGGGGCGTGAAAAGCAATCAGCCCCAGCATTTT,CASSGQTGGVKSNQPQHF
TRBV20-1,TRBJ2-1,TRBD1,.,TGCAGTGCTCAAACAGGGGGTTCCTACAATGAGCAGTTCTTC,CSAQTGGSYNEQFF
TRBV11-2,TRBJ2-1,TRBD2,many,TGTGCCAGCAGCTTAGACGTTAGCGGGAGGGCCATTAGCGATGAGCAGTTCTTC,CASSLDVSGRAISDEQFF
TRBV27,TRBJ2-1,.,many,TGTGCCAGCGGGCCGACAGGTCAGTGGTTCAATGAGCAGTTCTTC,CASGPTGQWFNEQFF
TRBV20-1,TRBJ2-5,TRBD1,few,TGCAGTGCTAGAGAGGGACAGGGCTTGGGAGAGACCCAGTACTTC,CSAREGQGLGETQYF
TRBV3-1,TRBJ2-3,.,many,TGTGCCAGCAGCCGACAGATTAGCACAGATACGCAGTATTTT,CASSRQISTDTQYF
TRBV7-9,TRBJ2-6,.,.,TGTGCCAGCAGCGTCAGAGACTCTGGGGCCAACGTCCTGACTTTC,CASSVRDSGANVLTF
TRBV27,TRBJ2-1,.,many,TGTGCCAGCAGCACATCTTACAATGAGCAGTTCTTC,CASSTSYNEQFF
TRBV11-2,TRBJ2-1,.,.,TGTGCCAGCAGCCCCCGGGGCAGGTCGGGCTACAATGAGCAGTTCTTC,CASSPRGRSGYNEQFF
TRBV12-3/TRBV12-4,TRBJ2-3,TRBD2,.,TGTGCCAGCAGTTTCTCGGCGGGAGGGGAAGATACGCAGTATTTT,CASSFSAGGEDTQYF
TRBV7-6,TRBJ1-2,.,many,TGTGCCAGCACCCCGGGGGAGGACTATGGCTACACCTTC,CASTPGEDYGYTF
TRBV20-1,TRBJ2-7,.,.,TGCAGTGCTAGCTCGGGCGGGGTCACCTACGAGCAGTACTTC,CSASSGGVTYEQYF
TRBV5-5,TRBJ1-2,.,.,TGTGCCAGCAGCTTGGAACACGGGAACTATGGCTACACCTTC,CASSLEHGNYGYTF
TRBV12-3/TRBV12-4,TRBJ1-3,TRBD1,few,TGTGCCAGCAGTTTGGACAGGGGGCATATCTCCGGAAACACCATATATTTT,CASSLDRGHISGNTIYF
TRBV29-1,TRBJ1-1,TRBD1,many,TGCAGCGTTGGGGACAGGGTGAACACTGAAGCTTTCTTT,CSVGDRVNTEAFF
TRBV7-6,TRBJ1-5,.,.,TGTGCCAGCAGCTTAGCGGCAGGGGTTCATAGCAATCAGCCCCAGCATTTT,CASSLAAGVHSNQPQHF
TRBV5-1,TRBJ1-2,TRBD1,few,TGCGCCAGCAGCCCCATTCAGGGGGGGTTGGACTATGGCTACACCTTC,CASSPIQGGLDYGYTF
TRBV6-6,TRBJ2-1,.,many,TGTGCCAGCAGTTACTCGCCCAGTTACAATGAGCAGTTCTTC,CASSYSPSYNEQFF
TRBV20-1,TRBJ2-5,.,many,TGCAGTGCTAGAGATCAAGGACACCAAGAGACCCAGTACTTC,CSARDQGHQETQYF
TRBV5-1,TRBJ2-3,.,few,TGCGCCAGCAGCCACGGGTCCTCCCTCACAGATACGCAGTATTTT,CASSHGSSLTDTQYF
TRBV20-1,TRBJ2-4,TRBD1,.,TGCAGTGCTTACCCGGGACAGACGACCAAAAACATTCAGTACTTC,CSAYPGQTTKNIQYF
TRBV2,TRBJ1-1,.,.,TGTGCCAGGCTCAGGGAGAACACTGAAGCTTTCTTT,CARLRENTEAFF
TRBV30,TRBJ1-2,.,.,TGTGCCTGGAGTGTAATTGAGGGCTACACCTTC,CAWSVIEGYTF
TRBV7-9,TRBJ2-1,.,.,TGTGCCAGCAGTGACTTAGCTACCAACAATGAGCAGTTCTTC,CASSDLATNNEQFF
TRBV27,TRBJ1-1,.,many,TGTGCCAGCAGTTTAAGGCTTTTGAACACTGAAGCTTTCTTT,CASSLRLLNTEAFF
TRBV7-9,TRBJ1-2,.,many,TGTGCCAGCAGCCGAGAGACGATGCGGGGTCCTGGCTACACCTTC,CASSRETMRGPGYTF
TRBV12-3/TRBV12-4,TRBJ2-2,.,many,TGTGCCAGCAGTTTTGCGCGGGTGGGCACCGGGGAGCTGTTTTTT,CASSFARVGTGELFF
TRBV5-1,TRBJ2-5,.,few,TGCGCCAGCAGCTTGGGGCAGTCTACAGAGACCCAGTACTTC,CASSLGQSTETQYF
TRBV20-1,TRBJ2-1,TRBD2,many,TGCAGTGCTAGAGATAGAAGCGGGAGTTGGTATGAGCAGTTCTTC,CSARDRSGSWYEQFF
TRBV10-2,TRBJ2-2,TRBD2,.,TGCGCCAGCTCGGGACTAGCGGGAGGGATGGAACAAGAAAAGAACACCGGGGAGCTGTTTTTT,CASSGLAGGMEQEKNTGELFF
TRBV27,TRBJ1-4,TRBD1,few,TGTGCCAGCAGTTTTCTGCAGGGGGCTTGGGAAAAACTGTTTTTT,CASSFLQGAWEKLFF
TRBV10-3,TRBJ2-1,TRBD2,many,TGTGCCATCAGTGAGTTCGGACTAGCGGACAATGAGCAGTTCTTC,CAISEFGLADNEQFF
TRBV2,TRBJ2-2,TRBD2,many,TGTGCCAGCAGTGTCGAGGCTAGCGGGGTGAACACCGGGGAGCTGTTTTTT,CASSVEASGVNTGELFF
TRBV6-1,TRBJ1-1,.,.,TGTGCCAGCAGTGAACTTTACCAGTCCACTGAAGCTTTCTTT,CASSELYQSTEAFF
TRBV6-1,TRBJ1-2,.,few,TGTGCCAGCAGACCTTCCGGGACATGGGACCTCGCTAACTATGGCTACACCTTC,CASRPSGTWDLANYGYTF
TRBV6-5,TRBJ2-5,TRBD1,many,TGTGCCAGCAGTTACCAGGGGGCCCAAGAGACCCAGTACTTC,CASSYQGAQETQYF
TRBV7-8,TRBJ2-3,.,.,TGTGCCAGCAGCGGGGACTTAAGGGATACGCAGTATTTT,CASSGDLRDTQYF
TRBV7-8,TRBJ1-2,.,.,TGTGCCAGCACCTCCGCCGGGACGGTCTATGGCTACACCTTC,CASTSAGTVYGYTF
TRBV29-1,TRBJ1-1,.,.,TGCAGCGTTCAGGCAGCGGGTGAAGCTTTCTTT,CSVQAAGEAFF
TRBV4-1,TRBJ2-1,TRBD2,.,TGCGCCAGCAGCAGACACCCAGCGGGATATGTTAATGAGCAGTTCTTC,CASSRHPAGYVNEQFF
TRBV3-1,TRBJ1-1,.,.,TGTGCCAGCAGCCAAGATCGGGGAGCCGGCACTGAAGCTTTCTTT,CASSQDRGAGTEAFF
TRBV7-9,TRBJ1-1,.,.,TGTGCCAGCAGCTTAGAAGATAGTTACACTGAAGCTTTCTTT,CASSLEDSYTEAFF
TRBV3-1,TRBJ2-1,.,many,TGTGCCAGCAGCCGACGCGCAACCCACAATGAGCAGTTCTTC,CASSRRATHNEQFF
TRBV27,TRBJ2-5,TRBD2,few,TGTGCCAGCAGGCCATGGACTAGTGCTCAAGAGACCCAGTACTTC,CASRPWTSAQETQYF
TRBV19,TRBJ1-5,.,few,TGTGCCAGTAGTGCCCCGAATGGCAATCAGCCCCAGCATTTT,CASSAPNGNQPQHF